The clone carrying this TCR beta chain was recorded only once. These data originate in a study of OX40 agonist ivuxolimab in advanced cancers. The CDR3 contains 15 residues. Germline-derived CDR1 and CDR2 are LNHDA and SQIVND (reference sequence). With 4 bases clipped from V and 3 bases from J, the junction kept 7 bases outside the gene matches. Method: immunoSEQ multiplex PCR; TCRdb's copy keeps in-frame clones and lacks some. The sample has 70,000 to 95,000 clones; just over 85% are singletons. This chain links TRBV19 with TRBJ1-1, with 8 bases fitting TRBD1. The sample here was CD4+ or CD8+ T cells sorted from blood, taken in a trial of the OX40 agonist ivuxolimab. The clonotype comes from an adult with an advanced solid tumor such as melanoma, head and neck, liver or kidney cancer. The CDR3 reads CASSTDRGMDTEAFF. The CDR3 nucleotides read TGTGCCAGTAGTACCGACAGGGGAATGGACACTGAAGCTTTCTTT.